Sequencing of this T cell receptor beta chain was carried out in a study of vaccination effects on CD4 cells after COVID-19. Study context: Expansion with viral peptide pools was applied to antigen-specific CD4+ T cells by the ViraFEST assay prior to sequencing.

Measured with immunoSEQ multiplex PCR; TCRdb has only the in-frame clones, and not every one. The sample has tens of thousands of clones; approximately 80% are singletons. CD4+ T cell isolation took place after 10 days of culture. Replacing half the medium with IL-2 medium was done on days 3 and 7. Looked up from germline, CDR1 is KGHDR and CDR2 is SFDVKD. The CDR3 spans 14 residues. The V gene end was trimmed by 7 bases and the J gene end by 5 bases; junction bases not matched to a gene: 9. As concerns this clone: Its antigen is unidentified.

General observations from the study: Few convalescent patients were included, and no early post-infection timepoints were sampled.

Sample: CD4+ T cells from PBMCs cultured without peptide, taken before COVID-19 vaccination. The receptor was isolated from a human donor who received a COVID-19 vaccine. The rearrangement uses TRBV24-1 and TRBJ1-1; 7 bases fit TRBD1. The DNA of the CDR3 is TGTGCCACCAGGGACACCGGGACAGAGACTGAAGCTTTCTTT. Its protein product is CATRDTGTETEAFF.